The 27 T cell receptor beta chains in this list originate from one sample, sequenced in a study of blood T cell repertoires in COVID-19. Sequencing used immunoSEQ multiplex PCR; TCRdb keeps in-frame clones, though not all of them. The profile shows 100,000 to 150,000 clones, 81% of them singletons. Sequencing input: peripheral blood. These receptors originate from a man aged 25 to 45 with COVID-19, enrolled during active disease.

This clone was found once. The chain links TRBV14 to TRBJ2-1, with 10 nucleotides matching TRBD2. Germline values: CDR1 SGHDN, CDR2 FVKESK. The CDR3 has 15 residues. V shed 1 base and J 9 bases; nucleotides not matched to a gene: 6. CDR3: CASSQVLAGVGEQFF. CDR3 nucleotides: TGTGCCAGCAGCCAAGTTCTAGCGGGGGTAGGTGAGCAGTTCTTC.

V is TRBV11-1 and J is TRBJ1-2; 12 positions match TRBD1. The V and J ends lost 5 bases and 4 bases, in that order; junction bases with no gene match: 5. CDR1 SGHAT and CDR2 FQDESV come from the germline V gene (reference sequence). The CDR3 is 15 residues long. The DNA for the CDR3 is TGTGCCAGCAGCCCAGGGACAGGGGGCGGCTATGGCTACACCTTC. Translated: CASSPGTGGGYGYTF.

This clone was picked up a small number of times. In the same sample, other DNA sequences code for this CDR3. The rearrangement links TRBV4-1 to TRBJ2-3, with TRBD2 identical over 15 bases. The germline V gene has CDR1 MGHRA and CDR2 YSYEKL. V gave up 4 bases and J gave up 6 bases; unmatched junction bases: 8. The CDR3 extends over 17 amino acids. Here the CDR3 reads CASSPRTSGGAGDTQYF. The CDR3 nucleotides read TGCGCCAGCAGCCCAAGGACTAGCGGGGGGGCGGGGGATACGCAGTATTTT.

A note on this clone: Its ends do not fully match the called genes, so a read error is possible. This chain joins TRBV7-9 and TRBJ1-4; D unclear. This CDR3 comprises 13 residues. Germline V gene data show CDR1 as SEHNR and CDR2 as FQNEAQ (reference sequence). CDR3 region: CASSLTTNEKLFF. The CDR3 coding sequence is TGTGCCAGCAGCCTTACAACTAATGAAAAATTGTTTTTT.

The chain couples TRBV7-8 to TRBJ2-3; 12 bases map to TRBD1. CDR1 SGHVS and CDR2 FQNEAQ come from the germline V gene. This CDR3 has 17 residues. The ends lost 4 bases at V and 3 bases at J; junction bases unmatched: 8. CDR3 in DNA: TGTGCCAGCAGCTACCTTCCGGGACAGGGGGCAACAGATACGCAGTATTTT. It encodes CASSYLPGQGATDTQYF.

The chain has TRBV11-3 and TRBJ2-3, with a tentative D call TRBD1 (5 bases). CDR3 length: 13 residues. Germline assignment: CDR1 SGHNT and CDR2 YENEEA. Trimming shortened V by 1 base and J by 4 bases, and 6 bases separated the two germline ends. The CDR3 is CASSLVGADTQYF. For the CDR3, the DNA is TGTGCCAGCAGCTTAGTAGGGGCAGATACGCAGTATTTT.

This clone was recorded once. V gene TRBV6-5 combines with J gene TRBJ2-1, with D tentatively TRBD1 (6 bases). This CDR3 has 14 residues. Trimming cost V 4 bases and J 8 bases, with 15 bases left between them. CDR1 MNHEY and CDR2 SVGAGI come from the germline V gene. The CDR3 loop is CASSSPQGWDEQFF. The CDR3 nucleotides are TGTGCCAGCAGTTCCCCACAGGGCTGGGATGAGCAGTTCTTC.

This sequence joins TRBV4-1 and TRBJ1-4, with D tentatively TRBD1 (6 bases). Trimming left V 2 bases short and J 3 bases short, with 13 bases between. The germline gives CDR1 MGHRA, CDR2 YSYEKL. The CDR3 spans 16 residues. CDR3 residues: CASSQRPGQPNEKLFF. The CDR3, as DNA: TGCGCCAGCAGCCAAAGGCCGGGACAACCTAATGAAAAACTGTTTTTT.

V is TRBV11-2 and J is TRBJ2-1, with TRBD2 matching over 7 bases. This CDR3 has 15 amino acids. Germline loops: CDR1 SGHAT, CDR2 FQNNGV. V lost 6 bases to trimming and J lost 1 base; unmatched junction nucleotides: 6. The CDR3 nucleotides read TGTGCCAGCAGTTCGACTAGCCCATCCTACAATGAGCAGTTCTTC. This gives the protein CASSSTSPSYNEQFF.

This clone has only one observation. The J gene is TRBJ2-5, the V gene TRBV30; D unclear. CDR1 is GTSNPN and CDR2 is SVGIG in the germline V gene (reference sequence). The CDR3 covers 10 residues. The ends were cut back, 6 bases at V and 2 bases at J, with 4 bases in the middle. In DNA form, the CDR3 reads TGTGCCTGCAGACAAGAGACCCAGTACTTC. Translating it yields CACRQETQYF.

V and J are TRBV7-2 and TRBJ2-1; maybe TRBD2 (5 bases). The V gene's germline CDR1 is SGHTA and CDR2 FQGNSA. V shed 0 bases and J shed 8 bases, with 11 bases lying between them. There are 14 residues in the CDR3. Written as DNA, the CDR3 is TGTGCCAGCAGCTTAGCGCCCACTAGACATGAGCAGTTCTTC. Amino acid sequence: CASSLAPTRHEQFF.

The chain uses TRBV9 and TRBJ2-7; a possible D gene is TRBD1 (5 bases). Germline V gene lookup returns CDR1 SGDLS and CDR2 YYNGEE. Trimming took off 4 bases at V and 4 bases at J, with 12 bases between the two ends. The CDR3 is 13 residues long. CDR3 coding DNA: TGTGCCAGCAGCCACGGCCCAGGGTACGAGCAGTACTTC. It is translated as CASSHGPGYEQYF.

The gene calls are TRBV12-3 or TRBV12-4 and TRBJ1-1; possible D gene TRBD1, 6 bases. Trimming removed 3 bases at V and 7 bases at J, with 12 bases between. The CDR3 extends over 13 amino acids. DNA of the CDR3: TGTGCCAGCAGTTTCCAGGGGCTTAGTGAAGCTTTCTTT. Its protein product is CASSFQGLSEAFF.

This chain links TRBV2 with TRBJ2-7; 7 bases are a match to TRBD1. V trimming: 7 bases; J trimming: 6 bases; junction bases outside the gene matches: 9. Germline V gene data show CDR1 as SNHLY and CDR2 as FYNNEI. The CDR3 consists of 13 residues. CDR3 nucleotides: TGTGCCAGCACGGGACAGCCGTCGGGCGAGCAGTACTTC. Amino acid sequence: CASTGQPSGEQYF.

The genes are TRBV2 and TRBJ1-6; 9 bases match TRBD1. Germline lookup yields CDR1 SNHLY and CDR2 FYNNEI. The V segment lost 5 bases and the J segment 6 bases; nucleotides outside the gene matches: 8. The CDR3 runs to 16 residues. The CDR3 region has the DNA TGTGCCAGCAGTCAATTAGGGACAGGGACTAATTCACCCCTCCACTTT. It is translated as CASSQLGTGTNSPLHF.

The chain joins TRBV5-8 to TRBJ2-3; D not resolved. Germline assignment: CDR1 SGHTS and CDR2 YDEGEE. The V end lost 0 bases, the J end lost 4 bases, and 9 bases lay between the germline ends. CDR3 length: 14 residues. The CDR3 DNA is TGTGCCAGCAGCTTGGGCGGCTACGCAGATACGCAGTATTTT. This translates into CASSLGGYADTQYF.

CDR3 in amino acids: CASSGGQLNTEAFF. The CDR3 DNA is TGCGCCAGCAGCGGGGGACAGCTGAACACTGAAGCTTTCTTT. This rearrangement joins TRBV5-1 to TRBJ1-1; 7 bases agree with TRBD1. Germline V gene data show CDR1 as SGHRS and CDR2 as YFSETQ. Losses at the gene ends were 4 bases for V and 0 bases for J; bases not matched to a gene: 3. This CDR3 region has 14 residues.

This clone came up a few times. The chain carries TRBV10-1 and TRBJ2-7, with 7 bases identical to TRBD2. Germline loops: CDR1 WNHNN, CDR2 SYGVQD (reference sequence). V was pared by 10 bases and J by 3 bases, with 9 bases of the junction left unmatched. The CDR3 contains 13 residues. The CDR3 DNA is TGCGCCACCACCGGGAGGAAAAGCTACGAGCAGTACTTC. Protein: CATTGRKSYEQYF.

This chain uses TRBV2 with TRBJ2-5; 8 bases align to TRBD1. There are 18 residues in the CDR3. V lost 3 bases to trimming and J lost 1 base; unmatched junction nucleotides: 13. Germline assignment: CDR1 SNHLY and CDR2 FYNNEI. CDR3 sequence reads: CASSELLPGQEFQETQYF. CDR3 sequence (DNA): TGTGCCAGCAGTGAGCTACTCCCGGGACAGGAGTTCCAAGAGACCCAGTACTTC.

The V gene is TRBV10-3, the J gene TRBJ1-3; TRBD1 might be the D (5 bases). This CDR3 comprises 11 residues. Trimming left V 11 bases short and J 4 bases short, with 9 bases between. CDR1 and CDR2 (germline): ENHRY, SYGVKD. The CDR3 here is CASGLGNTIYF. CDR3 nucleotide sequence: TGTGCCTCGGGACTGGGAAACACCATATATTTT.

The CDR3 loop is CASSPTGGDKATGELFF. The DNA for the CDR3 is TGTGCCAGCAGCCCAACAGGGGGGGACAAGGCCACCGGGGAGCTGTTTTTT. The chain carries TRBV7-3 and TRBJ2-2; D is perhaps TRBD1 (8 bases). Germline V CDR1 and CDR2: SGHTA, FQGTGA. Trimming removed 5 bases from V and 4 bases from J, with 20 bases in between. The CDR3 runs 17 residues.

CDR3: CASSTRDSHTF. As DNA, the CDR3 is TGTGCCAGCAGCACCCGGGACTCCCACACCTTC. The gene calls are TRBV6-6 and TRBJ1-2; possibly TRBD1 for D (5 bases). CDR1 is MNHNY, CDR2 SVGAGI, per germline (reference sequence). Trimming removed 6 bases at V and 12 bases at J, with 14 bases between. The CDR3 is made up of 11 amino acids.

CDR3 sequence reads: CASSLDRGTTDTQYF. CDR3 sequence (DNA): TGCGCCAGCAGCTTGGACAGGGGGACAACAGATACGCAGTATTTT. The rearrangement joins TRBV5-1 to TRBJ2-3; 8 positions agree with TRBD1. CDR3 length equals 15 residues. J was trimmed by 3 bases and V by 0 bases; bases with no gene match: 3. Germline CDR1 and CDR2: SGHRS and YFSETQ.

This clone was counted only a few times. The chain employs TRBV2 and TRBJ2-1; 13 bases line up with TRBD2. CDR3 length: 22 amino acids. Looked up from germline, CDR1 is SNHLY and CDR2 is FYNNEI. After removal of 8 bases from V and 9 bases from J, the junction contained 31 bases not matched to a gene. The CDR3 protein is CASSYRGRIGLAGARGQFEQFF. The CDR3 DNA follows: TGTGCCAGCTCATACAGGGGGCGAATAGGACTAGCGGGAGCTCGGGGGCAATTTGAGCAGTTCTTC.

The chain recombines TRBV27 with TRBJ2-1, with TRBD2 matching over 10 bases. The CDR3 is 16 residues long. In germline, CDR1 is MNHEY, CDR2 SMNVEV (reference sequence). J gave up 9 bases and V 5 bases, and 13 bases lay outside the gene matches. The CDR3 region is CASSHRASGSLSEQFF. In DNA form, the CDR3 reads TGTGCCAGCAGTCATCGCGCTAGCGGGAGTTTGAGTGAGCAGTTCTTC.

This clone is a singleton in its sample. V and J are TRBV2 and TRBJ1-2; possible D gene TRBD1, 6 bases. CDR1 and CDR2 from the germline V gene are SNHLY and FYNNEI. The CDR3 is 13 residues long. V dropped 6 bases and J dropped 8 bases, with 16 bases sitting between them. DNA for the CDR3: TGTGCCAGCAGGGAGGACAGTAAGATAGGCTACACCTTC. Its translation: CASREDSKIGYTF. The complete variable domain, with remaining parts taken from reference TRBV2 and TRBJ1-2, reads EPEVTQTPSHQVTQMGQEVILRCVPISNHLYFYWYRQILGQKVEFLVSFYNNEISEKSEIFDDQFSVERPDGSNFTLKIRSTKLEDSAMYFCASREDSKIGYTFGSGTRLTVV.

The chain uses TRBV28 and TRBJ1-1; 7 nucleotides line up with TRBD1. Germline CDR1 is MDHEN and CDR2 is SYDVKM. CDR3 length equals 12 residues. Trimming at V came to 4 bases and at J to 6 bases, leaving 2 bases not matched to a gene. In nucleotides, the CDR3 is TGTGCCAGCAGTTACGGACAGGCTGAAGCTTTCTTT. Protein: CASSYGQAEAFF.